This T cell receptor beta chain is from a study of beta chain features in type 1 diabetes. Study information: Patients looked much like healthy donors when it came to age, gender and cell yields.

Averaging approximately 110 mL, one heparinised blood draw came from each individual donor. Cell sorting via CD45RO/CCR7/CD25/CD127/CD95/CD27 was performed to obtain CD4+ naive, central memory, regulatory and stem cell-like memory cells. This clone was detected a few times. The isolated RNA, all of it, was reverse transcribed, so expressed TCRB transcripts were what got sequenced. Generated by immunoSEQ multiplex PCR, the TCRdb table keeps only in-frame clones and is missing some. The table shows around 290,000 clones, with 7.5% to 9.5% occurring only once. The CDR3 contains 13 residues. The ends were cut back, 5 bases at V and 10 bases at J, with 18 bases in the middle. Per the germline V gene, CDR1 is SGHTA and CDR2 is FQGNSA.

J is TRBJ2-7 and V is TRBV7-2, with D possibly TRBD1 on 6 matching bases. Sequencing was carried out using central memory CD4+ T cells from blood. The source is a woman under 30 in good health. Here the CDR3 DNA reads TGTGCCAGCAGCCCGACCCACACAGGGCTCCAGTACGTC. Protein product: CASSPTHTGLQYV.